The text below deals with one T cell receptor (beta chain). The data are from a study of blood T cell repertoires in COVID-19. Whole-study context: Spain, Italy and the United States supplied samples that represented acute and convalescent COVID-19. In each case, the material was cDNA or gDNA derived from T cells, B-cell-depleted T cells, or PBMCs.

CDR3 length equals 15 residues. V gave up 6 bases and J gave up 8 bases; unmatched junction bases: 10. Germline CDR1 and CDR2: LGHDT and YNNKEL (reference sequence). Clones were read by immunoSEQ multiplex PCR, and TCRdb kept only the in-frame ones, dropping some. There are some 130,000 clones in the sample; more than 70% occur only once, and 10% to 13% lies in the top ten. The TCR was taken from a man between 50 and 59 years old with acute or convalescent COVID-19. This chain joins TRBV3-1 (or the pseudogene TRBV3-2) and TRBJ1-4; 9 positions match TRBD1. What was sequenced was peripheral blood. CDR3 DNA sequence: TGTGCCAGCAGTACCGGGACAGGGACGGGAGAAAAACTGTTTTTT. Protein sequence: CASSTGTGTGEKLFF.